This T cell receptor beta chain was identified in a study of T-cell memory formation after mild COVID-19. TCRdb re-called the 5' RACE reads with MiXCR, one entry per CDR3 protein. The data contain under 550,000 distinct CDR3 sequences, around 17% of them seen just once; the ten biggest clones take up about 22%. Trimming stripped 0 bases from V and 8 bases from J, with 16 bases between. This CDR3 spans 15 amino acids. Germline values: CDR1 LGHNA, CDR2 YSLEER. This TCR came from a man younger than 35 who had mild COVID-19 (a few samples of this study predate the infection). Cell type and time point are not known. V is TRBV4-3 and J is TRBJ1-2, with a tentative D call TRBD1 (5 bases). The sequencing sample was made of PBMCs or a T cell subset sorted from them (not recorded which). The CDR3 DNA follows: TGCGCCAGCAGCCAAGATCTGGGGGGAATAGAGGGCTACACCTTC. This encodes CASSQDLGGIEGYTF.